This TCR beta chain was identified during a study of Ad26.COV2.S vaccination and SARS-CoV-2 variants. The CDR3 loop spans 14 amino acids. With V trimmed by 5 bases and J by 7 bases, 3 bases remained unmatched. CDR1 is LGHNA, CDR2 YSLEER, per germline. Assay: immunoSEQ multiplex PCR; the TCRdb copy retains only in-frame clones and omits some. This sample carries more than 300,000 clones, more than 70% of them seen once, and the ten largest clones take under 2%. This sample's treatment: 15 to 20 received Ad26.COV2.S at low or high dose, single or two shots; roughly five received placebo; per-sample allocation not given. Sampling was done on day 63 after the first vaccine or placebo injection.

The chain is built from TRBV4-3 and TRBJ2-1, with 12 bases that match TRBD2. Sample: peripheral blood, taken in a trial of Ad26.COV2.S vaccine versus placebo. The sequence was obtained from a person between 18 and 60 years old who received the Ad26.COV2.S COVID-19 vaccine or a placebo. CDR3 in amino acids: CASSIGLAGNEQFF. Here the CDR3 DNA reads TGCGCCAGCAGCATCGGACTAGCGGGGAATGAGCAGTTCTTC.